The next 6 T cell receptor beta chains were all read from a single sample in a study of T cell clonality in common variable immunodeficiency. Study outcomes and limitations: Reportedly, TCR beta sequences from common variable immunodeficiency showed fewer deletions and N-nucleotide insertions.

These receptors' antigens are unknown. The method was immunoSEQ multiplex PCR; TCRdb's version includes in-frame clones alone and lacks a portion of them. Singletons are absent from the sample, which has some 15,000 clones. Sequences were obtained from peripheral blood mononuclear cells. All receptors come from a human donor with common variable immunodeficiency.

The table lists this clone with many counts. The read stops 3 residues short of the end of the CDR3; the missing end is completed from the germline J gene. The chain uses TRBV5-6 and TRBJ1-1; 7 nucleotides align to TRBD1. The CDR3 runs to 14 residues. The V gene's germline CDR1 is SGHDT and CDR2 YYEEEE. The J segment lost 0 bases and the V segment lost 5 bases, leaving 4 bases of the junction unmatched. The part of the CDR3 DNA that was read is TGTGCCAGCAGAACCGGGACAGTGAACACTGAA. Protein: CASRTGTVNTE. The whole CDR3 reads CASRTGTVNTEAFF.

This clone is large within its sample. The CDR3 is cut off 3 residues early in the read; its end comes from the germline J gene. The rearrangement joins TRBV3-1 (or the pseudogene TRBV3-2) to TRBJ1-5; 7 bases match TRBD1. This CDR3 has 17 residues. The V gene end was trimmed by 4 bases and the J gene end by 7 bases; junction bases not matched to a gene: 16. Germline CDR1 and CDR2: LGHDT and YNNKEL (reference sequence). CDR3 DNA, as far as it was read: TGTGCCAGCAGCCCACCGACCCGACAGGGTATCAGGCAGCCC. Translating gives CASSPPTRQGIRQP. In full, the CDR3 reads CASSPPTRQGIRQPQHF.

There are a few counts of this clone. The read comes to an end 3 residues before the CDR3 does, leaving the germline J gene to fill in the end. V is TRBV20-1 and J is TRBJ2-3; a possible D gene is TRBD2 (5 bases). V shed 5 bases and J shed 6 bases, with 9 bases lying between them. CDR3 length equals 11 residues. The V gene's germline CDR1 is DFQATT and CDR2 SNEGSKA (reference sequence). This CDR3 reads CSASSLDTQYF. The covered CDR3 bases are TGCAGTGCTTCTAGCCTCGATACG.

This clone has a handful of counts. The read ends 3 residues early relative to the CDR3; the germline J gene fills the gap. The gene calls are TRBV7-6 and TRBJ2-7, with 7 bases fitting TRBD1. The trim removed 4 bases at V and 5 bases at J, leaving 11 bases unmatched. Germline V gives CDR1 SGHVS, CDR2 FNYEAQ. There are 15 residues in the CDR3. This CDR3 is CASSSTQGQRDEQYF. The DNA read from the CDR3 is TGTGCCAGCAGCTCAACACAGGGACAGAGGGACGAG. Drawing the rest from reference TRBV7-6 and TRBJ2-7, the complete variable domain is GAGVSQSPRYKVTKRGQDVALRCDPISGHVSLYWYRQALGQGPEFLTYFNYEAQQDKSGLPNDRFSAERPEGSISTLTIQRTEQRDSAMYRCASSSTQGQRDEQYFGPGTRLTVT.

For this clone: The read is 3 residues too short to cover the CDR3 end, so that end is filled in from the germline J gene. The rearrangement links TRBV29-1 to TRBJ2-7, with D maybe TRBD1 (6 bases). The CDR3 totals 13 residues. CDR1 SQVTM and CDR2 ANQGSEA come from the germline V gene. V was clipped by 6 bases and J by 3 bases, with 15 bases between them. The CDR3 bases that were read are TGCAGCGTCGAGAGGGCAGGGGTCTACGAG. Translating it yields CSVERAGVYE. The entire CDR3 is CSVERAGVYEQYF.

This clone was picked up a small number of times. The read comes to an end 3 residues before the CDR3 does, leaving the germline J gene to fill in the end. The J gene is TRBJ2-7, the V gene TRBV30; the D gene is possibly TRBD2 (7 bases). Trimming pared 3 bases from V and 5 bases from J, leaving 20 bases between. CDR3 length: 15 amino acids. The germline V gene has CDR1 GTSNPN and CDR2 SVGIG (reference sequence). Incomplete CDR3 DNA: TGTGCCTGGAGCCGCCACCAGGAGGGGGGGGACGAG. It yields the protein CAWSRHQEGGDE. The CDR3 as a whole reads CAWSRHQEGGDEQYF.